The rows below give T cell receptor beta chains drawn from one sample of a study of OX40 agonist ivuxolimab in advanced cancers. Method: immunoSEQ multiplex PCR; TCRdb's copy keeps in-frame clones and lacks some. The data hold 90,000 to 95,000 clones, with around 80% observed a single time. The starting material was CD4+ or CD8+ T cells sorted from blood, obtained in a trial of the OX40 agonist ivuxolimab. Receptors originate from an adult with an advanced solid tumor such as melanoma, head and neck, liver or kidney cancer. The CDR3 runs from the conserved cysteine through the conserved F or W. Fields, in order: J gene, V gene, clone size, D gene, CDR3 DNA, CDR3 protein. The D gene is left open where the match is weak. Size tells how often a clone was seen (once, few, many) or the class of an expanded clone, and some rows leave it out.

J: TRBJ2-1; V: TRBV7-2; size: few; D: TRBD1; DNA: TGTGCCAGCAGCTTGGGACAGAACAAAAATGAGCAGTTCTTC; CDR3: CASSLGQNKNEQFF
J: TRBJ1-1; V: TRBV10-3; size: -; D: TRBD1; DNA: TGTGCCATCAGTGAGGGTCAGGGGGCGAACACTGAAGCTTTCTTT; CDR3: CAISEGQGANTEAFF
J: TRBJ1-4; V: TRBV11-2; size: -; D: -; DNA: TGTGCCAGCAGCCCGATGATGGACTCAACTAATGAAAAACTGTTTTTT; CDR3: CASSPMMDSTNEKLFF
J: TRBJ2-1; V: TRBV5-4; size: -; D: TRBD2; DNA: TGTGCCAGCAGCTTGGGCGGGGGTTACAATGAGCAGTTCTTC; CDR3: CASSLGGGYNEQFF
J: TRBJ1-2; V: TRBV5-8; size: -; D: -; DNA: TGTGCCAGCAGCTGGGGGGCATCCCGAAGCTACTATGGCTACACCTTC; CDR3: CASSWGASRSYYGYTF
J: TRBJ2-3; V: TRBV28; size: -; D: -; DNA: TGTGCCAGCAGTCCTCGACAGGAGGGGGATACGCAGTATTTT; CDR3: CASSPRQEGDTQYF
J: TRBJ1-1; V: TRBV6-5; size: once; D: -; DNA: TGTGCCAGCAGCGGACAGCAGAACACTGAAGCTTTCTTT; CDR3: CASSGQQNTEAFF
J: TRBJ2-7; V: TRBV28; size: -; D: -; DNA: TGTGCCAGCAGTTTTGTGACAGTCTCCTACGAGCAGTACTTC; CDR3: CASSFVTVSYEQYF
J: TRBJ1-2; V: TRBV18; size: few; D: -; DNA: TGTGCCAGCGGAGTCGGGGGGGCAGAAATCTATGGCTACACCTTC; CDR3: CASGVGGAEIYGYTF
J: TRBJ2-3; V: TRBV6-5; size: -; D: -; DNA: TGTGCCAGCAGTGCCCGTGGGGATACGCAGTATTTT; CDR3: CASSARGDTQYF
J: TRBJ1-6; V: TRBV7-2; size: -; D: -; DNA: TGTGCCAGCAGCTTAGAACCCCGGGGGGCTAATTCACCCCTCCACTTT; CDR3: CASSLEPRGANSPLHF
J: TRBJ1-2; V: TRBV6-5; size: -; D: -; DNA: TGTGCCAGCAGGCGGGACGGGATCAACTATGGCTACACCTTC; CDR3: CASRRDGINYGYTF
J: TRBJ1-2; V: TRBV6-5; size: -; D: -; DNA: TGTGCCAGCAGTTACTCGAACGTCGGGGGGCGCTTCGGCTACACCTTC; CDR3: CASSYSNVGGRFGYTF
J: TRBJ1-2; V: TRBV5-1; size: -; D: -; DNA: TGCGCCAGCAGCTTGGACAGGGACACTGGTTCTAACTATGGCTACACCTTC; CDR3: CASSLDRDTGSNYGYTF
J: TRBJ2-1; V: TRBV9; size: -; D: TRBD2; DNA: TGTGCCAGCAGCGCCCACCTAGCGGGGAACTACAATGAGCAGTTCTTC; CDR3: CASSAHLAGNYNEQFF
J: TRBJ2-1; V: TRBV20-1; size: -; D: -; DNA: TGCAGTGCCCGAGGTGGATCTGAGCAGTTCTTC; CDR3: CSARGGSEQFF
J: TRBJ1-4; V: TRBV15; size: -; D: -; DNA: TGTGCCACCAGCAACAACGGGAATTACGCAACTAATGAAAAACTGTTTTTT; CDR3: CATSNNGNYATNEKLFF
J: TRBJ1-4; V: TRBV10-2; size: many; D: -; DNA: TGCGCCAGCAGTGAAGAGGGGGTAGGAAAACTGTTTTTT; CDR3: CASSEEGVGKLFF
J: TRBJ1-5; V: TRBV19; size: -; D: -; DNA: TGTGCCAGTAGTAGGGGGATCAATCAGCCCCAGCATTTT; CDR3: CASSRGINQPQHF
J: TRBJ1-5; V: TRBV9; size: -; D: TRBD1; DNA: TGTGCCAGCAGCGCGGGAGGGACAGGGCTTTATAGCAATCAGCCCCAGCATTTT; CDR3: CASSAGGTGLYSNQPQHF
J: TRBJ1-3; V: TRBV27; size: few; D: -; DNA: TGTGCCAGCCGCACAGGGACTGGAAACACCATATATTTT; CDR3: CASRTGTGNTIYF
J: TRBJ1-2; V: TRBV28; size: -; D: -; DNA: TGTGCCAGCAGTTTAGGGCAGGCCCTTAACTATGGCTACACCTTC; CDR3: CASSLGQALNYGYTF
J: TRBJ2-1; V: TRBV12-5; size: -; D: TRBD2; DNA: TGTGCTAGTGGTTTGGTTTCTCGGGGGGGCCATGAGCAGTTCTTC; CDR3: CASGLVSRGGHEQFF
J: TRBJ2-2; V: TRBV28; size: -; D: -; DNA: TGTGCCAGCAAAGGTGGGAGTACGAACACCGGGGAGCTGTTTTTT; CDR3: CASKGGSTNTGELFF
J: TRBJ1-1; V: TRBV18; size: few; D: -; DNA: TGTGCCAGCTCACCCAGGTCGGAGCTATATGAAGCTTTCTTT; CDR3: CASSPRSELYEAFF
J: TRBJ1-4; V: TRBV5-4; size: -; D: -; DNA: TGTGCCAGCAGCTTGAGCGGGGCGACTAATGAAAAACTGTTTTTT; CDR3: CASSLSGATNEKLFF
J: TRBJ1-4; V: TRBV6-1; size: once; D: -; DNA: TGTGCCAGCAGTGAATGGGCCCAGAGACTGTTTTTT; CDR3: CASSEWAQRLFF
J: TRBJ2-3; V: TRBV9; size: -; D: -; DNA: TGTGCCAGCAGCGTCCGTGTCGGGGGGCGCACAGATACGCAGTATTTT; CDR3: CASSVRVGGRTDTQYF
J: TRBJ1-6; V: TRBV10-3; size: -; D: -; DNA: TGTGCCATCAGTGAGGCCGGGGCATCACCCCTCCACTTT; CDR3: CAISEAGASPLHF
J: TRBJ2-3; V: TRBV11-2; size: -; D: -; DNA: TGTGCCAGCAGCTTAGGGAGGGCAGATACGCAGTATTTT; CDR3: CASSLGRADTQYF
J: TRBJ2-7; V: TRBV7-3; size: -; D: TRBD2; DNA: TGTGCCAGCAGCTTGACTAGCGGGGCGATCTACGAGCAGTACTTC; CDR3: CASSLTSGAIYEQYF
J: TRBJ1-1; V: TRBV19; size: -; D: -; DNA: TGTGCCAGTAGTCACCCCCCGGCCAGGACGGCTGCTTTCTTT; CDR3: CASSHPPARTAAFF
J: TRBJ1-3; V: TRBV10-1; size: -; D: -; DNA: TGCGCCAGCAGTGATGGCACCGGCTCTGGAAACACCATATATTTT; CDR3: CASSDGTGSGNTIYF
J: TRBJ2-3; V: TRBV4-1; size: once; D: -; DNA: TGCGCCAGCAGCCAAGAGGCAGGGACTCCTCCGCAGTATTTT; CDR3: CASSQEAGTPPQYF
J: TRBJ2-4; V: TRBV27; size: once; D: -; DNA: TGTGCCAGCAGTTTGGGGCCGGGCAAACAGTACTTC; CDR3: CASSLGPGKQYF
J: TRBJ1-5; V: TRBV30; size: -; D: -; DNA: TGTGCCTGGAGCACAGGTGCCAATCAGCCCCAGCATTTT; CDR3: CAWSTGANQPQHF
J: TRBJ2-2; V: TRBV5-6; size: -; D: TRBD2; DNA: TGTGCCAGCAGCTTCCTAGCGGGGGGGCCAGCCGGGGAGCTGTTTTTT; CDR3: CASSFLAGGPAGELFF
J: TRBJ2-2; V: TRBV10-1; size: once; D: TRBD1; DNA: TGCGCCAGCAATCAGGGGGCCGGGGATACCGGGGAGCTGTTTTTT; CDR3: CASNQGAGDTGELFF
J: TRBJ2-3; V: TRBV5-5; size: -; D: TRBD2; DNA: TGTGCCAGCAGCTCGTCACTAGCGGCTAGCACAGATACGCAGTATTTT; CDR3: CASSSSLAASTDTQYF
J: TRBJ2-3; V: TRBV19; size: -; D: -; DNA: TGTGCCAGTACCCCCGGGACATCAGGAGATACGCAGTATTTT; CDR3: CASTPGTSGDTQYF
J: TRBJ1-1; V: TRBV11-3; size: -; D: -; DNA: TGTGCCAGCAGCATCAGGGTAGGCACTGAAGCTTTCTTT; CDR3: CASSIRVGTEAFF
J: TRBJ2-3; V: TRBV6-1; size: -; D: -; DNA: TGTGCCAGCAGTGAAAGAATCGGGGGCGGTACGCAGTATTTT; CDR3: CASSERIGGGTQYF
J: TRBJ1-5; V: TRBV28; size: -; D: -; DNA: TGTGCCAGCAGTTTATCCGGCAGTTGGCAGCCCCAGCATTTT; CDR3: CASSLSGSWQPQHF
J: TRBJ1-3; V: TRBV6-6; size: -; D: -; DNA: TGTGCCAGCGCCCTGGACAAGGGAGGTGGAAACACCATATATTTT; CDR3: CASALDKGGGNTIYF
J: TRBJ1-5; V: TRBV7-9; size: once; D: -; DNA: TGTGCCAGCAGCCTCGACAGCAATCAGCCCCAGCATTTT; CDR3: CASSLDSNQPQHF
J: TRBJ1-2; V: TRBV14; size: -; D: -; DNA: TGTGCCAGCAGCCAAGAAGTAATGGGCGGGGGTGATGGCTACACCTTC; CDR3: CASSQEVMGGGDGYTF
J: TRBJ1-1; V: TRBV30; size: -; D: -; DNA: TGTGCCTGGAGTCGGCGAGCAGGTACCACTGAAGCTTTCTTT; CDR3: CAWSRRAGTTEAFF
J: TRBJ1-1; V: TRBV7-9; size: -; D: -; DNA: TGTGCCAGCACAGCAGGGCCGAACACTGAAGCTTTCTTT; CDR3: CASTAGPNTEAFF
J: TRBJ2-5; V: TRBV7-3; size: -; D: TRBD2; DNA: TGTGCCAGCAGCTTGGGGGGGATTCAAGAGACCCAGTACTTC; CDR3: CASSLGGIQETQYF
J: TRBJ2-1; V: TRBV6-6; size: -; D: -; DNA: TGTGCCAGCAGTCCCCCGGTCCCCAACGAGCAGTTCTTC; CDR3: CASSPPVPNEQFF